Listed below are T cell receptor beta chains from one sample, sequenced in a study of blood T cell repertoires in COVID-19. Data came from immunoSEQ multiplex PCR; TCRdb stores just in-frame clones and leaves some out. The repertoire holds 150,000 to 200,000 clones, with more than 75% as singletons. The sequenced sample consisted of PBMCs or T cells enriched from blood (not recorded which). Every receptor here comes from a human donor with acute COVID-19. The donor label of this sample is uncertain. Each CDR3 is given with its conserved first and last residue. Fields, in order: V gene, CDR3 protein.

V: TRBV6-5
CDR3: CATFREGDYGYTF

V: TRBV11-2
CDR3: CASSFSGTANYGYTF

V: TRBV7-2
CDR3: CASSLFGGSNQPQHF

V: TRBV5-1
CDR3: CASSLAGVLNSPLHF

V: TRBV7-3
CDR3: CASSPRDRGNTEAFF

V: TRBV7-9
CDR3: CASSHQQGGGPRYEQYF

V: TRBV7-2
CDR3: CASSRKGVYEQYF

V: TRBV4-1
CDR3: CASSQATQNTEAFF

V: TRBV27
CDR3: CASSFTGGRVSYEQYF

V: TRBV9
CDR3: CASSVEGELPYEQYF

V: TRBV4-2
CDR3: CASRGAGDGYTF

V: TRBV25-1
CDR3: CASSEWGDGGYEQYF

V: TRBV11-2
CDR3: CASSPREGRTEAFF

V: TRBV30
CDR3: CAWSEGGGAPDTQYF

V: TRBV7-2
CDR3: CASSINRENIQYF

V: TRBV3-1/TRBV3-2
CDR3: CASSQSVFGYGYTF

V: TRBV19
CDR3: CASSIGGMITYEQYF

V: TRBV9
CDR3: CASSVAFERPSNTEAFF

V: TRBV7-9
CDR3: CASSAPGVGGLLSYEQYF

V: TRBV5-6
CDR3: CASSLEGLGQPQHF

V: TRBV7-2
CDR3: CASSPFPGTEAFF

V: TRBV27
CDR3: CASSGTGENEKLFF

V: TRBV27
CDR3: CASSSDRANSPLHF

V: TRBV27
CDR3: CASSEGTGLFF

V: TRBV2
CDR3: CASAGQGLQHF

V: TRBV5-4
CDR3: CASSLAGDDTQYF

V: TRBV2
CDR3: CASSEDRGTRYGYTF

V: TRBV23-1
CDR3: CASSQPTGPEAFF

V: TRBV6-5
CDR3: CASSPGYNEQFF

V: TRBV7-9
CDR3: CASSYDGQSYEQYF

V: TRBV5-1
CDR3: CASSLAGTDTQYF

V: TRBV2
CDR3: CASSEALGGGAEAFF

V: TRBV19
CDR3: CASSSPGRVAGELFF

V: TRBV10-3
CDR3: CAISESDRTNEKLFF

V: TRBV6-5
CDR3: CASREGTGDYEQYF

V: TRBV4-2
CDR3: CASSQDGSGNQPQHF

V: TRBV27
CDR3: CASSLSTTLNTEAFF

V: TRBV14
CDR3: CASSQGAGGDRETQYF

V: TRBV6-2/TRBV6-3
CDR3: CASSYEAGQDYGYTF

V: TRBV3-1/TRBV3-2
CDR3: CASSPRDRGNTGELFF

V: TRBV6-2/TRBV6-3
CDR3: CASSAGVPGELFF

V: TRBV5-4
CDR3: CASSALGGADTQYF

V: TRBV6-5
CDR3: CASSTAGYSNQPQHF

V: TRBV5-8
CDR3: CASSFGVRGTEAFF

V: TRBV3-1/TRBV3-2
CDR3: CASSQVRGNEQFF

V: TRBV6-5
CDR3: CASSYSGTANYGYTF

V: TRBV4-3
CDR3: CASSQDRAPLHF

V: TRBV7-9
CDR3: CASSTTSYNEQFF

V: TRBV2
CDR3: CASRDTGSGTGELFF